The rows below give T cell receptor beta chains drawn from one sample of a study of OX40 agonist ivuxolimab in advanced cancers. Method: immunoSEQ multiplex PCR; TCRdb's copy keeps in-frame clones and lacks some. The sample consists of 45,000 to 65,000 clones, approximately 87% of them appearing once. Sequences were derived from CD4+ or CD8+ T cells sorted from blood, sampled in a trial of the OX40 agonist ivuxolimab. All receptors come from an adult with an advanced solid tumor such as melanoma, head and neck, liver or kidney cancer. Each CDR3 is given with its conserved first and last residue. D genes are given only for firm matches. Expanded clones get a size class; other rows say once, few or many, or leave the size out.

TGCAGCGTTTCCTTCCGGGACGGAAGCACTGAAGCTTTCTTT | CSVSFRDGSTEAFF | TRBJ1-1 | - | TRBV29-1 | -
TGTGCCAGCAGCCTACAGGGCGAATACTACGAGCAGTACTTC | CASSLQGEYYEQYF | TRBJ2-7 | few | TRBV11-2 | -
TGTGCCAGCTCACTTGGGATCGTGGAAGCTTTCTTT | CASSLGIVEAFF | TRBJ1-1 | - | TRBV18 | -
TGTGCCAGCAGTGACACCCAGAACACTGAAGCTTTCTTT | CASSDTQNTEAFF | TRBJ1-1 | - | TRBV6-4 | -
TGTGCCAGCAGCTTGGCGGGACAGAGAAGCAATCAGCCCCAGCATTTT | CASSLAGQRSNQPQHF | TRBJ1-5 | - | TRBV5-6 | TRBD1
TGCGCCAGCAGTGACCAGGGCGGCGGGGAGCTGTTTTTT | CASSDQGGGELFF | TRBJ2-2 | - | TRBV10-1 | -
TGTGCCAGCAGCTCAGGGTCTTGGTCCTATAATTCACCCCTCCACTTT | CASSSGSWSYNSPLHF | TRBJ1-6 | - | TRBV5-4 | -
TGTGCCAGCTCACCAAACACTGGGGCCTCTTACGAGCAGTACTTC | CASSPNTGASYEQYF | TRBJ2-7 | - | TRBV18 | -
TGTGCCATCAGTGACACCGATCAGCCCCAGCATTTT | CAISDTDQPQHF | TRBJ1-5 | - | TRBV10-3 | -
TGCGCCAGCAGCTTGGCACCAGGCAGCTCAAATCGGAATGAGCAGTTCTTC | CASSLAPGSSNRNEQFF | TRBJ2-1 | once | TRBV5-1 | -